This T cell receptor beta chain was sequenced for a study of monozygotic twins with inflammatory bowel disease. The CDR3 has 13 amino acids. Germline lookup yields CDR1 SGHTA and CDR2 FQGNSA. TCRdb re-called the 5' RACE reads and catalogs CDR3 proteins one per entry, DNA excluded. Its table records about 380,000 distinct CDR3 sequences. The V call is TRBV7-2, the J call TRBJ1-3. This clonotype was sampled from a human donor with ulcerative colitis or Crohn's disease, or a healthy co-twin of an affected twin (not recorded which). Sequenced material: blood. This chain's CDR3 is CASSLDRGNTIYF.